This TCR beta chain stems from a study of blood T cell repertoires in COVID-19 (TCRdb year 2020). With regard to the full study: Samples covering the acute and convalescent phases of COVID-19 were provided by collaborators in the United States, Italy and Spain. The prospective study material was composed of cDNA or gDNA derived from T cells, B-cell-depleted T cells, or PBMCs. The dataset comprised deeply sampled blood TCRbeta repertoires from subjects exposed to, actively infected with, or recovered from COVID-19. The repertoires were made available in a free public database intended to serve as a resource for research on the immune response to SARS-CoV-2. The samples were drawn from two sources: the first 160 participants of the ongoing ImmuneRACE study, and 950 to 1,500 subjects contributed by 6 global collaborators. The sample metadata nearly always contained a de-identified subject ID, COVID-19 status, age in years and sex. Where HLA class I and class II types were available, the types were taken from metadata supplied by the sample provider, not from assay-based typing. The study at large found these results: Clinical and demographic metadata were provided uncurated, with the amount varying by source and participant.

V is shortened by 2 bases, J by 1 base, and the region joining them spans 13 bases. The CDR3 runs 15 amino acids, cysteine and phenylalanine included. Only CDR3 DNA remains: 45 bases, in frame from the first base. CDR1 and CDR2, looked up from the germline V gene, are SGDLS and YYNGEE. Note on this clone: It lacks a known antigen. Base qualities are not at hand, and no much larger clone is one base apart.

The collaborating institutions used their own protocols to collect whole blood in K2EDTA tubes. For TCRbeta analysis, collaborators shipped samples in one of three forms: frozen whole blood, isolated PBMCs, or DNA extracted from either of those sample types. TCRbeta CDR3 regions were amplified from genomic DNA using the immunoSEQ Assay, a bias-controlled multiplex PCR. Processing in the source paper ran as follows. The number of nucleated cells in each sample was estimated by amplification of reference gene primers within the assay. To quantify the absolute abundance of each unique TCRbeta CDR3 rearrangement, sequence reads were collapsed and filtered. Productive Simpson clonality was computed per sample as the square root of Simpson's diversity index over productive rearrangements. Imported from immuneACCESS, the table was reduced by TCRdb to in-frame sequences with V and J called. These copies leave out some clones; in studies compared against another copy, an unresolved V gene accounts for under half, and the cause of the remainder is not known. D and trimming were read from the DNA, whereas the V and J calls and clone size are those reported in that table. This sample holds about 87,000 clones; 70% to 90% were observed only once. Clones ranked in the top ten supply approximately 7.4% of the sample.

The chain joins TRBV9 to TRBJ2-7; 6 matching bases give a weak D call of TRBD2. The TCR comes from a human donor with acute or convalescent COVID-19. The donor label of this sample is uncertain. The sequenced sample was peripheral blood. CDR3 reads: CASSVYAGSSYEQYF. The sequenced DNA: TGTGCCAGCAGCGTTTACGCGGGGTCTTCCTACGAGCAGTACTTC.